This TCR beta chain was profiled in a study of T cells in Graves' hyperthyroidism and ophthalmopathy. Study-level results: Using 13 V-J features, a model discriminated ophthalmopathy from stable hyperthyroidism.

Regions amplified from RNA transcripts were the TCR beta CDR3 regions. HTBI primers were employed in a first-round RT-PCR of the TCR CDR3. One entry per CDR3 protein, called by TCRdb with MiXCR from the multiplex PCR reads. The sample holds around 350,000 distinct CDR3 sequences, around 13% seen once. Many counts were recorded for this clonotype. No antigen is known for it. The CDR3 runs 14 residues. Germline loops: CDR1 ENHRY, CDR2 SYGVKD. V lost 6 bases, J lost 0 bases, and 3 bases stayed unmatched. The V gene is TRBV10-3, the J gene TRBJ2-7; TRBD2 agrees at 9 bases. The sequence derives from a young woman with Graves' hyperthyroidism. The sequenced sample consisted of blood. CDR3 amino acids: CAIRNSGSSYEQYF. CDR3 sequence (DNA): TGTGCCATCAGGAATAGCGGGAGCTCCTACGAGCAGTACTTC.